Shown below are 5 T cell receptor beta chains from a single sample sequenced in a study of cytomegalovirus exposure and HLA in healthy donors. With 60 Vbeta and 13 Jbeta primers, the PCR was carried out. This table comes from immunoSEQ multiplex PCR, and its TCRdb copy is limited to in-frame clones, with some not included. The sample has roughly 120,000 clones; 75% to 85% are singletons. Source material: PBMCs. Source of these receptors: a man aged 25 to 40 in good health and CMV-seropositive.

This chain's CDR3 is CASRIRQGAPRTFF. The CDR3 bases are TGTGCCAGCAGAATAAGACAGGGGGCGCCTCGAACTTTCTTT. This chain links TRBV2 with TRBJ1-1; 10 nucleotides match TRBD1. Looked up from germline, CDR1 is SNHLY and CDR2 is FYNNEI. The CDR3 extends over 14 amino acids. V shed 6 bases, J shed 12 bases, and the junction held 13 bases outside the gene matches.

V gene TRBV27 combines with J gene TRBJ2-5; possibly TRBD1 for D (5 bases). The V gene lost 4 bases and the J gene lost 1 base, with 10 bases spanning the gap. The germline gives CDR1 MNHEY, CDR2 SMNVEV (reference sequence). The CDR3 is made up of 14 amino acids. CDR3 amino acids: CASSSGHTQETQYF. Written as DNA, the CDR3 is TGTGCCAGCAGTTCCGGACACACCCAAGAGACCCAGTACTTC.

This chain uses TRBV7-9 with TRBJ2-5, with 9 bases aligning to TRBD1. V shed 4 bases, J shed 7 bases, and the junction held 10 bases outside the gene matches. There are 15 residues in the CDR3. Germline loops: CDR1 SEHNR, CDR2 FQNEAQ (reference sequence). The CDR3 DNA follows: TGTGCCAGCAGCTCTGTAACCGGGACAGGGAGGACCCAGTACTTC. Its translation: CASSSVTGTGRTQYF.

V usage is TRBV7-3 and J usage is TRBJ2-7; D remains unclear. Trimming left V 5 bases short and J 0 bases short, with 14 bases between. Germline lookup yields CDR1 SGHTA and CDR2 FQGTGA. This CDR3 region has 15 residues. The CDR3: CASSLIPSRSYEQYF. CDR3 DNA: TGTGCCAGCAGCCTGATTCCTAGTCGCTCCTACGAGCAGTACTTC.

The chain couples TRBV4-3 to TRBJ1-6; weak D call: TRBD1 (5 bases). Trimming removed 5 bases from V and 10 bases from J, with 18 bases in between. The CDR3 totals 15 residues. Germline CDR1 reads LGHNA; CDR2 reads YSLEER. CDR3 amino acids: CASSLMGRVGSPLHF. The DNA for the CDR3 is TGCGCCAGCAGCTTAATGGGCAGGGTAGGATCACCCCTCCACTTT.